This TCR beta chain was recovered during a study of blood T cell repertoires in COVID-19. This clone showed up just once. The data were produced by immunoSEQ multiplex PCR, yet TCRdb's version contains in-frame clones alone and is incomplete. The sample shows fewer than 450,000 clones, roughly 88% of them seen only once. Germline V gives CDR1 SNHLY, CDR2 FYNNEI. V was cut by 8 bases and J by 2 bases, with 12 bases left in between. The CDR3 loop spans 13 amino acids. J is TRBJ2-5 and V is TRBV2; D possibly corresponds to TRBD1 (6 bases). Sequences were obtained from PBMCs or T cells enriched from blood (not recorded which). This clonotype originated in a man aged 18 to 29 who had recovered from COVID-19. The CDR3 coding sequence is TGTGCCAGCCGGCCAGGGGATCAAGAGACCCAGTACTTC. Amino acid sequence: CASRPGDQETQYF.